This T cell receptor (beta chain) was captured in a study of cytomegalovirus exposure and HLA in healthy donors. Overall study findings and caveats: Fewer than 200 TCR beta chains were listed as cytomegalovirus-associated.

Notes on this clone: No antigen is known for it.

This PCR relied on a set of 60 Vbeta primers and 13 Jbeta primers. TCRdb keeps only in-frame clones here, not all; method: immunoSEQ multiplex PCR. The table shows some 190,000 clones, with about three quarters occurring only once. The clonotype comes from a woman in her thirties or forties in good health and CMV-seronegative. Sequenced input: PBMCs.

CDR3 residues: CASSLAGGGVNYGYTF. CDR3 nucleotide sequence: TGTGCCAGCAGCTTAGCTGGGGGAGGGGTTAACTATGGCTACACCTTC. The gene calls are TRBV7-2 and TRBJ1-2, with a tentative D call TRBD1 (5 bases). V was clipped by 0 bases and J by 1 base, with 12 bases between them. In germline, CDR1 is SGHTA, CDR2 FQGNSA. CDR3 length: 16 residues. Full variable domain (rest looked up from reference TRBV7-2 and TRBJ1-2): GAGVSQSPSNKVTEKGKDVELRCDPISGHTALYWYRQSLGQGLEFLIYFQGNSAPDKSGLPSDRFSAERTGGSVSTLTIQRTQQEDSAVYLCASSLAGGGVNYGYTFGSGTRLTVV.